This passage covers 27 T cell receptor beta chains from one sample sequenced in a study of blood T cells in healthy people across ages. Together with a sample-barcoded 5' primer, a J-beta primer mix was included in a second PCR lasting about 6 to 11 cycles. Via MiXCR, TCRdb re-called the 5' RACE reads, giving one row per CDR3 protein. The sample holds 600,000 or so distinct CDR3 sequences; under 30% are singletons and the top ten take approximately 14%. The sample consisted of blood. Receptor source: an elderly woman in good health.

This clonotype was seen at least ten times. The rearrangement links TRBV20-1 to TRBJ2-1; 7 nucleotides align to TRBD2. Germline V gene data show CDR1 as DFQATT and CDR2 as SNEGSKA (reference sequence). CDR3 length equals 14 residues. The J segment lost 1 base and the V segment lost 3 bases, leaving 3 bases of the junction unmatched. CDR3 nucleotide sequence: TGCAGTGCTAGGGCGGGGGAGTCCTACAATGAGCAGTTCTTC. It specifies CSARAGESYNEQFF.

For this clonotype: Since a much larger clone is just one base distant, this may be a read error. V is TRBV9 and J is TRBJ2-7, with 8 bases aligning to TRBD1. The last part of the DNA fits TRBJ2-4 better; the J call may be wrong. This CDR3 has 15 amino acids. From germline, CDR1 is SGDLS and CDR2 YYNGEE. CDR3 nucleotide sequence: TGTGCCAGCAGCACAGATCGGACAGGGCGAAGCATTCAGTACTTC. The encoded protein is CASSTDRTGRSIQYF.

This clonotype was seen a handful of times. The chain recombines TRBV30 with TRBJ1-6; D is ambiguous. The germline CDR1 and CDR2 sequences are GTSNPN and SVGIG (reference sequence). Trimming removed 6 bases at V and 7 bases at J, with 13 bases between. This CDR3 region has 13 residues. CDR3 sequence (DNA): TGTGCCTGTTCCATCGTAGGGAATTCACCCCTCCACTTT. As protein: CACSIVGNSPLHF.

This clonotype appeared many times. The V and J genes are TRBV7-2 and TRBJ1-2; TRBD1 is a possible D gene (6 bases). Germline CDR1 is SGHTA and CDR2 is FQGNSA. V was cut by 5 bases and J by 8 bases, with 18 bases left in between. The CDR3 spans 14 residues. The chain's CDR3 is CASSRDRSSQGYTF. The CDR3 nucleotides are TGTGCCAGCAGCCGTGACAGGAGTTCCCAAGGCTACACCTTC.

V is TRBV7-2 and J is TRBJ1-2, with D hard to call. The germline gives CDR1 SGHTA, CDR2 FQGNSA. Trimming cost V 1 base and J 7 bases, with 7 bases left between them. This CDR3 is 12 amino acids long. The CDR3 sequence: CASSLGSAGYTF. As DNA, the CDR3 is TGTGCCAGCAGCTTAGGATCGGCTGGCTACACCTTC.

The CDR3 loop is CAWSPGLDNEQFF. The CDR3 DNA follows: TGTGCCTGGAGTCCGGGCCTAGACAATGAGCAGTTCTTC. The V call is TRBV30, the J call TRBJ2-1; D uncertain. Trimming took off 2 bases at V and 5 bases at J, with 10 bases between the two ends. The CDR3 is made up of 13 amino acids. The germline CDR1 and CDR2 sequences are GTSNPN and SVGIG (reference sequence). The variable domain in full, completed from reference TRBV30 and TRBJ2-1, reads SQTIHQWPATLVQPVGSPLSLECTVEGTSNPNLYWYRQAAGRGLQLLFYSVGIGQISSEVPQNLSASRPQDRQFILSSKKLLLSDSGFYLCAWSPGLDNEQFFGPGTRLTVL.

On this clonotype itself: Just one base apart from a much larger clone, this may be a read error. CDR3: CASSGMRPGAPLHF. The CDR3, as DNA: TGTGCCAGCAGCGGTATGAGGCCCGGAGCACCCCTCCACTTT. This sequence joins TRBV7-9 and TRBJ1-6; no definite D call. The V end lost 5 bases, the J end lost 11 bases, and 16 bases lay between the germline ends. The germline V gene encodes CDR1 SEHNR and CDR2 FQNEAQ (reference sequence). This CDR3 is built from 14 residues.

This clonotype was seen ten or more times. This chain links TRBV6-2 or TRBV6-3 with TRBJ2-7, with 8 bases matching TRBD1. CDR3 size: 14 residues. Germline V gene sequence: CDR1 MNHEY, CDR2 SVGEGT. Losses at the gene ends were 8 bases for V and 5 bases for J; bases not matched to a gene: 11. The CDR3 is CASSPGTGLNEQYF. CDR3 bases: TGTGCCAGCTCACCTGGGACAGGTCTCAACGAGCAGTACTTC.

In its sample, this clonotype was seen many times. The genes are TRBV19 and TRBJ2-1, with 8 bases identical to TRBD2. V shed 5 bases and J 7 bases; nucleotides not matched to a gene: 13. Germline CDR1 LNHDA, CDR2 SQIVND (reference sequence). This CDR3 region has 16 residues. In DNA, the CDR3 is TGTGCCAGTAGTTCCCCGGGTAGCGGGGTGGGTAATGAGCAGTTCTTC. Protein product: CASSSPGSGVGNEQFF.

The chain couples TRBV12-3 or TRBV12-4 to TRBJ2-2; no clear D gene. The CDR3 contains 13 residues. V was pared by 7 bases and J by 7 bases, with 13 bases between. The CDR3 reads CASTADLDGELFF. The CDR3 bases are TGTGCCAGCACCGCGGACCTGGACGGGGAGCTGTTTTTT.

This chain links TRBV3-1 with TRBJ2-3; 9 nucleotides agree with TRBD2. CDR3 length: 15 amino acids. CDR1 and CDR2 from the germline V gene are LGHDT and YNNKEL (reference sequence). Unmatched junction bases numbered 7, after V lost 4 bases and J lost 5 bases. The CDR3, as DNA: TGTGCCAGCAGCCGACGAGCGGGGGGTATAGATACGCAGTATTTT. Amino acid sequence: CASSRRAGGIDTQYF.

This clonotype was seen at least ten times. CDR3 region: CASSEAANYGQPQHF. CDR3 DNA: TGTGCCAGCAGTGAAGCGGCCAACTATGGCCAGCCCCAGCATTTT. This sequence joins TRBV6-1 and TRBJ1-5; D uncertain. Germline CDR1 and CDR2: MNHNS and SASEGT. The CDR3 contains 15 residues. Trimming stripped 0 bases from V and 7 bases from J, with 13 bases between.

In this sample, this clonotype turned up a few times. It may be a read error: a sequence one base away is much more abundant. The chain joins TRBV20-1 to TRBJ2-1; TRBD2 matches at 15 bases. The J call may be wrong; the DNA end is better matched by TRBJ2-7. The CDR3 length is 18 residues. Germline V CDR1 and CDR2: DFQATT, SNEGSKA (reference sequence). CDR3 DNA: TGCAGTGCTAGACCGGGACTAGCGGGGGGTGACTCCTACAATGAGCAGTACTTC. Residues: CSARPGLAGGDSYNEQYF.

The sample holds a few counts of this clonotype. Compared with germline, one end of the junction differs, possibly owing to a read error. This chain joins TRBV7-9 and TRBJ1-2; weak D call: TRBD1 (5 bases). Germline V gene data show CDR1 as SEHNR and CDR2 as FQNEAQ (reference sequence). This CDR3 is built from 16 residues. DNA of the CDR3: TGTGCCAGCAGCCGGGGGACCGGGAGCCCTAACTATAGCTACACCTTC. As protein: CASSRGTGSPNYSYTF.

The chain couples TRBV9 to TRBJ1-3; D gene unclear. The germline V gene encodes CDR1 SGDLS and CDR2 YYNGEE. V gave up 4 bases and J gave up 0 bases, with 17 bases separating them. The CDR3 loop spans 17 amino acids. CDR3 bases: TGTGCCAGCAGCTATCAAACCGGGCTCCGCTCTGGAAACACCATATATTTT. Translation gives CASSYQTGLRSGNTIYF.

The chain links TRBV12-3 or TRBV12-4 to TRBJ1-1; D remains ambiguous. The CDR3 is 13 amino acids. Trimming removed 4 bases from V and 6 bases from J, with 12 bases in between. The CDR3 is CASSSTEYAEAFF. CDR3 nucleotides: TGTGCCAGCAGTTCCACGGAATACGCTGAAGCTTTCTTT.

V is TRBV3-1 and J is TRBJ2-1; 10 bases match TRBD2. Germline CDR1 reads LGHDT; CDR2 reads YNNKEL (reference sequence). This CDR3 has 20 residues. Germline trimming cut 4 bases from V and 1 base from J; bases unmatched to any gene: 16. The CDR3 protein is CASSPPSGLAGVNSYNEQFF. The CDR3 DNA reads as TGTGCCAGCAGCCCCCCCTCGGGGCTAGCGGGGGTCAATTCCTACAATGAGCAGTTCTTC.

This chain connects TRBV11-2 to TRBJ2-2, with no clear D. Germline CDR1 SGHAT, CDR2 FQNNGV. The CDR3 extends over 14 amino acids. The V gene lost 1 base and the J gene lost 1 base, with 4 bases spanning the gap. The DNA of the CDR3 is TGTGCCAGCAGCTTAGTAGTGAACACCGGGGAGCTGTTTTTT. Residues: CASSLVVNTGELFF.

Notes on this clonotype: A much larger clone is a single base away; this may be a read error. The chain links TRBV5-1 to TRBJ2-5; D is undetermined. The DNA end favors TRBJ2-7, so the J call may be wrong. This CDR3 region has 12 residues. Germline V gene sequence: CDR1 SGHRS, CDR2 YFSETQ. The CDR3 DNA reads as TGCGCCAGCGGCTTGTTCACTACCGAGCAGTACTTC. It encodes CASGLFTTEQYF.

This clonotype was counted ten times or more. This chain connects TRBV6-5 to TRBJ2-7; D perhaps matches TRBD2 (6 bases). The CDR3 is 14 amino acids. The V gene lost 9 bases and the J gene lost 3 bases, with 18 bases spanning the gap. Germline V gene sequence: CDR1 MNHEY, CDR2 SVGAGI. The CDR3: CARPWRDGGYEQYF. DNA of the CDR3: TGTGCCAGACCTTGGAGGGACGGAGGCTACGAGCAGTACTTC.

Here the CDR3 DNA reads TGTGCCAGCAGCCGAACAGGGGGTGTAACCTACGAGCAGTACTTC. Residues: CASSRTGGVTYEQYF. This chain connects TRBV7-2 to TRBJ2-7, with 8 bases lining up with TRBD1. The CDR3 is made up of 15 amino acids. Germline loops: CDR1 SGHTA, CDR2 FQGNSA. J lost 2 bases, V lost 5 bases, and 8 bases had no gene match.

There are a few counts of this clonotype. This rearrangement joins TRBV20-1 to TRBJ2-7; D might be TRBD1 or TRBD2, each matching 7 bases. Trimming took 3 bases from V and 7 from J, leaving 19 bases between them. This CDR3 has 14 amino acids. The germline gives CDR1 DFQATT, CDR2 SNEGSKA (reference sequence). The CDR3 spells CSASRGGRHNEQYF. The CDR3 DNA reads as TGCAGTGCTAGCAGGGGGGGCCGTCACAATGAGCAGTACTTC.

The chain employs TRBV20-1 and TRBJ1-2, with D unresolved. This CDR3 contains 13 residues. Per the germline V gene, CDR1 is DFQATT and CDR2 is SNEGSKA (reference sequence). Trimming pared 6 bases from V and 6 bases from J, leaving 17 bases between. The CDR3 sequence: CSALVVGRDGYTF. The DNA for the CDR3 is TGCAGTGCCCTGGTCGTAGGGCGGGATGGCTACACCTTC.

Only a few counts were recorded for this clonotype. The chain combines TRBV20-1 with TRBJ1-1, with D unclear. The length of the CDR3 is 12 residues. CDR1 DFQATT and CDR2 SNEGSKA come from the germline V gene (reference sequence). V was clipped by 4 bases and J by 9 bases, with 15 bases between them. CDR3 nucleotide sequence: TGCAGTGCTATCAGAGGGAATGCAAAAGCTTTCTTT. This encodes CSAIRGNAKAFF.

The rearrangement links TRBV28 to TRBJ1-4; D gene ambiguous. Trimming stripped 4 bases from V and 0 bases from J, with 9 bases between. The CDR3 runs to 15 residues. Germline values: CDR1 MDHEN, CDR2 SYDVKM. The CDR3 DNA is TGTGCCAGCAGTTCCGGTCCTGCAACTAATGAAAAACTGTTTTTT. Its translation is CASSSGPATNEKLFF.

This clonotype has only a few counts. This chain joins TRBV20-1 and TRBJ1-5, with no clear D. Per the germline V gene, CDR1 is DFQATT and CDR2 is SNEGSKA (reference sequence). This CDR3 is 13 amino acids long. V dropped 6 bases and J dropped 4 bases, with 13 bases sitting between them. The CDR3 bases are TGCAGTGCCCTCGGAGGAGCGAATCAGCCCCAGCATTTT. The encoded protein is CSALGGANQPQHF.

This clonotype was seen a few times. This may be a read error, as it is one base from a much larger clone. The rearrangement links TRBV5-1 to TRBJ2-1, with 10 bases identical to TRBD2. This CDR3 comprises 18 residues. CDR1 is SGHRS, CDR2 YFSETQ, per germline. CDR3 in amino acids: CASGLAGLSGGANNEQFF. DNA of the CDR3: TGCGCCAGCGGCTTAGCGGGCCTCAGCGGGGGGGCCAACAATGAGCAGTTCTTC. The whole variable domain, filled in from reference TRBV5-1 and TRBJ2-1, reads KAGVTQTPRYLIKTRGQQVTLSCSPISGHRSVSWYQQTPGQGLQFLFEYFSETQRNKGNFPGRFSGRQFSNSRSEMNVSTLELGDSALYLCASGLAGLSGGANNEQFFGPGTRLTVL.